Listed below are T cell receptor beta chains from one sample, sequenced in a study of CD8 T cells in Susac syndrome. TCRdb analysed the immunoSEQ multiplex PCR reads with MiXCR anew, one entry per CDR3 protein. Among some 57,000 distinct CDR3 sequences listed, around 94% were seen once. Sequenced sample: CD8+ T cells from PBMCs. All receptors come from a human donor in good health. Each CDR3 is given with its conserved first and last residue. Fields, in order: clone size, D gene, CDR3 length, J gene, V gene, CDR3 protein, CDR3 DNA. A D gene is named only where the DNA matches it firmly. Clone sizes are given selectively: once, few, many, or a class where the clone is expanded.

clone_size: .
d_call: .
cdr3_length: 14
j_call: TRBJ1-5
v_call: TRBV6-5
cdr3_aa: CASSPGESNQPQHF
cdr3_nt: TGTGCCAGCAGTCCCGGGGAGTCCAATCAGCCCCAGCATTTT

clone_size: once
d_call: TRBD2
cdr3_length: 20
j_call: TRBJ2-2
v_call: TRBV11-2
cdr3_aa: CASSLGAGGAGGPNTGELFF
cdr3_nt: TGTGCCAGCAGCTTGGGGGCTGGGGGAGCGGGGGGACCGAACACCGGGGAGCTGTTTTTT

clone_size: .
d_call: TRBD2
cdr3_length: 16
j_call: TRBJ2-5
v_call: TRBV18
cdr3_aa: CASSPPLARSQGTQYF
cdr3_nt: TGTGCCAGCTCACCACCACTAGCGCGCTCCCAGGGGACCCAGTACTTC

clone_size: .
d_call: TRBD1
cdr3_length: 13
j_call: TRBJ1-5
v_call: TRBV6-1
cdr3_aa: CASSTGTVLPQHF
cdr3_nt: TGTGCCAGCAGTACCGGGACAGTGTTGCCCCAGCATTTT

clone_size: .
d_call: TRBD1
cdr3_length: 15
j_call: TRBJ2-7
v_call: TRBV2
cdr3_aa: CASSGRGTGTYEQYF
cdr3_nt: TGTGCCAGCAGTGGCCGGGGGACAGGGACCTACGAGCAGTACTTC

clone_size: .
d_call: TRBD2
cdr3_length: 21
j_call: TRBJ2-2
v_call: TRBV11-1
cdr3_aa: CASRAWGEWTSNPENTGELFF
cdr3_nt: TGTGCCAGCAGGGCCTGGGGGGAATGGACTAGCAACCCGGAGAACACCGGGGAGCTGTTTTTT

clone_size: .
d_call: .
cdr3_length: 12
j_call: TRBJ2-7
v_call: TRBV30
cdr3_aa: CAWTDSNYEQYF
cdr3_nt: TGTGCCTGGACTGACAGTAACTACGAGCAGTACTTC

clone_size: .
d_call: .
cdr3_length: 14
j_call: TRBJ1-4
v_call: TRBV9
cdr3_aa: CASSVDGDGEKLFF
cdr3_nt: TGTGCCAGCAGCGTAGATGGGGACGGGGAAAAACTGTTTTTT

clone_size: .
d_call: .
cdr3_length: 13
j_call: TRBJ1-2
v_call: TRBV6-5
cdr3_aa: CASSYGGGYGYTF
cdr3_nt: TGTGCCAGCAGTTACGGGGGCGGCTATGGCTACACCTTC

clone_size: .
d_call: .
cdr3_length: 16
j_call: TRBJ2-2
v_call: TRBV20-1
cdr3_aa: CSARDSGRENTGELFF
cdr3_nt: TGCAGTGCTAGAGATTCGGGCAGGGAAAACACCGGGGAGCTGTTTTTT

clone_size: .
d_call: TRBD1
cdr3_length: 15
j_call: TRBJ2-7
v_call: TRBV29-1
cdr3_aa: CSVEETGTGAYEQYF
cdr3_nt: TGCAGCGTTGAAGAAACCGGGACAGGGGCCTACGAGCAGTACTTC

clone_size: once
d_call: .
cdr3_length: 12
j_call: TRBJ2-3
v_call: TRBV6-5
cdr3_aa: CASGTEADTQYF
cdr3_nt: TGTGCCAGCGGGACGGAGGCAGATACGCAGTATTTT

clone_size: .
d_call: TRBD2
cdr3_length: 16
j_call: TRBJ2-2
v_call: TRBV6-2/TRBV6-3
cdr3_aa: CASSFPTSGNTGELFF
cdr3_nt: TGTGCCAGCAGTTTTCCGACTAGCGGTAACACCGGGGAGCTGTTTTTT

clone_size: once
d_call: TRBD1
cdr3_length: 15
j_call: TRBJ2-5
v_call: TRBV5-1
cdr3_aa: CASSWGQGDQETQYF
cdr3_nt: TGCGCCAGCAGCTGGGGACAGGGAGACCAAGAGACCCAGTACTTC

clone_size: .
d_call: TRBD1
cdr3_length: 12
j_call: TRBJ2-1
v_call: TRBV7-9
cdr3_aa: CGGQGINNEQFF
cdr3_nt: TGTGGGGGACAGGGGATAAACAATGAGCAGTTCTTC

clone_size: .
d_call: .
cdr3_length: 13
j_call: TRBJ1-2
v_call: TRBV5-6
cdr3_aa: CASSPWGGYGYTF
cdr3_nt: TGTGCCAGCAGCCCTTGGGGGGGCTATGGCTACACCTTC

clone_size: .
d_call: .
cdr3_length: 11
j_call: TRBJ2-1
v_call: TRBV7-9
cdr3_aa: CASSTGNEQFF
cdr3_nt: TGTGCCAGCAGCACCGGGAATGAGCAGTTCTTC

clone_size: .
d_call: .
cdr3_length: 15
j_call: TRBJ1-1
v_call: TRBV28
cdr3_aa: CASSPSRGIYTEAFF
cdr3_nt: TGTGCCAGCAGTCCCTCCCGGGGGATTTACACTGAAGCTTTCTTT

clone_size: once
d_call: .
cdr3_length: 14
j_call: TRBJ2-1
v_call: TRBV6-5
cdr3_aa: CASSYANGGPEQFF
cdr3_nt: TGTGCCAGCAGTTACGCCAACGGGGGGCCTGAGCAGTTCTTC

clone_size: .
d_call: TRBD1
cdr3_length: 14
j_call: TRBJ2-5
v_call: TRBV7-6
cdr3_aa: CASSSDRVLGTQYF
cdr3_nt: TGTGCCAGCAGCTCCGACAGGGTTTTAGGGACCCAGTACTTC

clone_size: .
d_call: .
cdr3_length: 17
j_call: TRBJ1-5
v_call: TRBV19
cdr3_aa: CASSLDAEGMGNQPQHF
cdr3_nt: TGTGCCAGTAGCCTCGACGCGGAGGGAATGGGCAATCAGCCCCAGCATTTT

clone_size: .
d_call: TRBD2
cdr3_length: 16
j_call: TRBJ2-7
v_call: TRBV10-3
cdr3_aa: CAISEWAGGRPYEQYF
cdr3_nt: TGTGCCATCAGTGAGTGGGCGGGGGGTCGCCCCTACGAGCAGTACTTC

clone_size: .
d_call: TRBD2
cdr3_length: 15
j_call: TRBJ2-1
v_call: TRBV6-6
cdr3_aa: CASRSPSGDWGEQFF
cdr3_nt: TGTGCCAGCAGGTCCCCTAGCGGGGACTGGGGTGAGCAGTTCTTC

clone_size: .
d_call: TRBD1
cdr3_length: 14
j_call: TRBJ1-5
v_call: TRBV12-3/TRBV12-4
cdr3_aa: CASSTTGSGQPQHF
cdr3_nt: TGTGCCAGCAGTACGACAGGGTCCGGGCAGCCCCAGCATTTT

clone_size: .
d_call: .
cdr3_length: 16
j_call: TRBJ2-7
v_call: TRBV2
cdr3_aa: CASSEAGRPKSYEQYF
cdr3_nt: TGTGCCAGCAGTGAAGCGGGACGGCCGAAATCCTACGAGCAGTACTTC

clone_size: .
d_call: .
cdr3_length: 14
j_call: TRBJ2-3
v_call: TRBV7-9
cdr3_aa: CASSPRGDTDTQYF
cdr3_nt: TGTGCCAGCAGCCCGAGAGGGGACACAGATACGCAGTATTTT

clone_size: .
d_call: .
cdr3_length: 15
j_call: TRBJ2-1
v_call: TRBV5-4
cdr3_aa: CASSPTEPSANEQFF
cdr3_nt: TGTGCCAGCAGCCCTACGGAACCTAGCGCCAATGAGCAGTTCTTC

clone_size: .
d_call: TRBD1
cdr3_length: 15
j_call: TRBJ2-7
v_call: TRBV6-1
cdr3_aa: CASSEAGTGSYEQYF
cdr3_nt: TGTGCCAGCAGTGAAGCGGGGACAGGATCCTACGAGCAGTACTTC

clone_size: .
d_call: .
cdr3_length: 13
j_call: TRBJ1-2
v_call: TRBV24-1
cdr3_aa: CATSESDKYGYTF
cdr3_nt: TGTGCCACCAGTGAGTCTGACAAATATGGCTACACCTTC

clone_size: .
d_call: .
cdr3_length: 14
j_call: TRBJ1-2
v_call: TRBV4-3
cdr3_aa: CASSQDRLNYGYTF
cdr3_nt: TGCGCCAGCAGCCAAGACAGGTTGAACTATGGCTACACCTTC

clone_size: .
d_call: .
cdr3_length: 14
j_call: TRBJ1-4
v_call: TRBV6-6
cdr3_aa: CASSPDSPNEKLFF
cdr3_nt: TGTGCCAGCAGCCCAGACAGTCCCAATGAAAAACTGTTTTTT

clone_size: .
d_call: TRBD2
cdr3_length: 14
j_call: TRBJ2-7
v_call: TRBV25-1
cdr3_aa: CASSELSGVYEQYF
cdr3_nt: TGTGCCAGCAGTGAATTGAGCGGGGTCTACGAGCAGTACTTC

clone_size: .
d_call: .
cdr3_length: 13
j_call: TRBJ2-1
v_call: TRBV3-1
cdr3_aa: CASSQSTWKEQFF
cdr3_nt: TGTGCCAGCAGCCAAAGCACCTGGAAAGAGCAGTTCTTC

clone_size: .
d_call: TRBD1
cdr3_length: 16
j_call: TRBJ2-3
v_call: TRBV27
cdr3_aa: CASSRRPGGYTDTQYF
cdr3_nt: TGTGCCAGCAGCCGCCGGCCAGGGGGCTACACAGATACGCAGTATTTT

clone_size: .
d_call: TRBD1
cdr3_length: 15
j_call: TRBJ2-7
v_call: TRBV5-6
cdr3_aa: CASSLGDRGAYEQYF
cdr3_nt: TGTGCCAGCAGCTTGGGGGACAGGGGAGCCTACGAGCAGTACTTC

clone_size: .
d_call: .
cdr3_length: 13
j_call: TRBJ2-3
v_call: TRBV2
cdr3_aa: CASDKGNTDTQYF
cdr3_nt: TGTGCCTCAGACAAGGGAAATACAGATACGCAGTATTTT

clone_size: .
d_call: .
cdr3_length: 15
j_call: TRBJ2-7
v_call: TRBV27
cdr3_aa: CASSLNYRVPYEQYF
cdr3_nt: TGTGCCAGCAGTTTAAACTACAGGGTACCCTACGAGCAGTACTTC

clone_size: .
d_call: TRBD1
cdr3_length: 15
j_call: TRBJ1-2
v_call: TRBV30
cdr3_aa: CAWSYEDDRVNGYTF
cdr3_nt: TGTGCCTGGAGTTACGAAGACGACAGGGTCAATGGCTACACCTTC

clone_size: .
d_call: TRBD1
cdr3_length: 18
j_call: TRBJ1-4
v_call: TRBV12-3/TRBV12-4
cdr3_aa: CASRHYGQGIAANEKLFF
cdr3_nt: TGTGCCAGCAGACACTATGGACAGGGGATAGCAGCTAATGAAAAACTGTTTTTT

clone_size: once
d_call: .
cdr3_length: 19
j_call: TRBJ1-1
v_call: TRBV30
cdr3_aa: CAWSASIYLAGSGNTEAFF
cdr3_nt: TGTGCCTGGAGTGCCTCAATTTATCTGGCAGGTTCAGGGAACACTGAAGCTTTCTTT

clone_size: .
d_call: .
cdr3_length: 13
j_call: TRBJ2-2
v_call: TRBV27
cdr3_aa: CASSPMNTGELFF
cdr3_nt: TGTGCCAGCAGTCCAATGAACACCGGGGAGCTGTTTTTT

clone_size: once
d_call: .
cdr3_length: 16
j_call: TRBJ2-7
v_call: TRBV7-8
cdr3_aa: CASSFYAGDKSYEQYF
cdr3_nt: TGTGCCAGCAGCTTCTACGCTGGGGACAAGAGCTACGAGCAGTACTTC

clone_size: .
d_call: .
cdr3_length: 15
j_call: TRBJ2-5
v_call: TRBV5-4
cdr3_aa: CASSLDWAAQETQYF
cdr3_nt: TGTGCCAGCAGCTTGGATTGGGCAGCACAAGAGACCCAGTACTTC

clone_size: .
d_call: TRBD1
cdr3_length: 15
j_call: TRBJ2-5
v_call: TRBV29-1
cdr3_aa: CSVSGQVLEQETQYF
cdr3_nt: TGCAGCGTTTCGGGACAGGTCTTGGAACAAGAGACCCAGTACTTC

clone_size: .
d_call: .
cdr3_length: 14
j_call: TRBJ2-7
v_call: TRBV6-2/TRBV6-3
cdr3_aa: CASSYTVRGNEQYF
cdr3_nt: TGTGCCAGCAGTTACACTGTGAGGGGTAACGAGCAGTACTTC

clone_size: .
d_call: TRBD1
cdr3_length: 16
j_call: TRBJ2-1
v_call: TRBV25-1
cdr3_aa: CASSADRGPAYNEQFF
cdr3_nt: TGTGCCAGCAGCGCGGACAGGGGGCCTGCCTACAATGAGCAGTTCTTC

clone_size: .
d_call: .
cdr3_length: 12
j_call: TRBJ1-1
v_call: TRBV29-1
cdr3_aa: CSVLPRGTEAFF
cdr3_nt: TGCAGCGTACTACCCAGGGGCACTGAAGCTTTCTTT

clone_size: .
d_call: .
cdr3_length: 14
j_call: TRBJ2-2
v_call: TRBV29-1
cdr3_aa: CSASGTANTGELFF
cdr3_nt: TGCAGCGCTTCTGGGACGGCGAACACCGGGGAGCTGTTTTTT

clone_size: .
d_call: TRBD1
cdr3_length: 15
j_call: TRBJ2-7
v_call: TRBV13
cdr3_aa: CASSSQGTGAYEQYF
cdr3_nt: TGTGCCAGCAGCTCCCAAGGGACAGGGGCCTACGAGCAGTACTTC

clone_size: .
d_call: .
cdr3_length: 15
j_call: TRBJ1-1
v_call: TRBV7-9
cdr3_aa: CASSTTGHPSTEAFF
cdr3_nt: TGTGCCAGCAGTACAACGGGACATCCGAGCACTGAAGCTTTCTTT